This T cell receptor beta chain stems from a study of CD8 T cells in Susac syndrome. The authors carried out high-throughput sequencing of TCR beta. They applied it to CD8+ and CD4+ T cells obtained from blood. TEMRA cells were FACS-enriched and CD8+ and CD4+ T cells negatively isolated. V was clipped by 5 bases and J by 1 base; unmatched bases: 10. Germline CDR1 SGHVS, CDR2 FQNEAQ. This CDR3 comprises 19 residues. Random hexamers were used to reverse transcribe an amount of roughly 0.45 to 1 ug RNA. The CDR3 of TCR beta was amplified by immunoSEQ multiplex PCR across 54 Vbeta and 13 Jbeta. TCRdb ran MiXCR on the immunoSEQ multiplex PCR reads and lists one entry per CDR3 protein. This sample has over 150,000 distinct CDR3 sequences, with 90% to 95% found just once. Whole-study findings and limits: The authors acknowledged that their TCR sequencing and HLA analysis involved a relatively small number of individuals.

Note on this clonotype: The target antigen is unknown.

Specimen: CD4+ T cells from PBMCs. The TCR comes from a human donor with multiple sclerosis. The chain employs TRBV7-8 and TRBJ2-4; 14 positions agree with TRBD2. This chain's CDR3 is CASSKLTSGRVVAKNIQYF. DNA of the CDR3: TGTGCCAGCAGCAAATTGACTAGCGGGAGGGTAGTCGCCAAAAACATTCAGTACTTC.